This T cell receptor beta chain emerged from a study of beta chain features in type 1 diabetes. Study conclusions and caveats: TCRB CDR3 length was moderately but significantly reduced in all four CD4+ subsets of Type 1 diabetes patients. Over-representation of high TCR-expressing cells was a possible consequence of cDNA sequencing.

Germline loops: CDR1 SNHLY, CDR2 FYNNEI. Trimming removed 4 bases from V and 1 base from J, with 7 bases in between. The CDR3 totals 13 residues. A remark on this clone: The antigen remains undetermined.

TCRB transcripts that were expressed got sequenced, as all of the isolated RNA had been reverse transcribed. TCRdb's copy holds only in-frame clones and misses some; the assay was immunoSEQ multiplex PCR. The data show around 140,000 clones, roughly 10% seen once. The chain recombines TRBV2 with TRBJ1-1, with D hard to call. This clonotype originated in a man aged 30 to 39 with type 1 diabetes. Sequences were obtained from central memory CD4+ T cells from blood. CDR3 bases: TGTGCCAGCAGTGGGCTCTCGAACACTGAAGCTTTCTTT. Protein product: CASSGLSNTEAFF.